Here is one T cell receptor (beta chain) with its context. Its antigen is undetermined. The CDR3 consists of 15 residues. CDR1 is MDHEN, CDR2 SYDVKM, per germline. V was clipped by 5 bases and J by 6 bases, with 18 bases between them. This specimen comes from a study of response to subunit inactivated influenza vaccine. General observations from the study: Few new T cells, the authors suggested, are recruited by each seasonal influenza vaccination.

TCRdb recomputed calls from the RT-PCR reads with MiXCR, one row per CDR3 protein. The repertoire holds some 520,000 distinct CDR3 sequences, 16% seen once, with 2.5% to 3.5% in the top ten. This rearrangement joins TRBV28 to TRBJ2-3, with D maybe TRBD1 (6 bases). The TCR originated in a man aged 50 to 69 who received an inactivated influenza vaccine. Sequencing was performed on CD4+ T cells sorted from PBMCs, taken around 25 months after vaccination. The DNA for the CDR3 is TGTGCCAGCAGTGATCGGCAGCCAACAGGGGATACGCAGTATTTT. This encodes CASSDRQPTGDTQYF.